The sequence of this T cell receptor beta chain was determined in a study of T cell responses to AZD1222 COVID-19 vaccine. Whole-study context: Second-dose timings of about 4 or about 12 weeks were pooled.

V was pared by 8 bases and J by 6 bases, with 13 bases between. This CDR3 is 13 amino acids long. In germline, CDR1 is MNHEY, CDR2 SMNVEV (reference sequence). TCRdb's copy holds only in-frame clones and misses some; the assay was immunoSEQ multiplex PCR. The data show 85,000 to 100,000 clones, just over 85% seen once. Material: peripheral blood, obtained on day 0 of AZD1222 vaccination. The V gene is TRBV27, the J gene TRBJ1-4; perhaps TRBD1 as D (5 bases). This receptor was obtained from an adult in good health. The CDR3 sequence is CASQTRGDEKLFF. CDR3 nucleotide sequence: TGTGCCAGCCAGACGAGAGGGGATGAAAAACTGTTTTTT. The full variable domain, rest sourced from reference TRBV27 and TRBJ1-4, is EAQVTQNPRYLITVTGKKLTVTCSQNMNHEYMSWYRQDPGLGLRQIYYSMNVEVTDKGDVPEGYKVSRKEKRNFPLILESPSPNQTSLYFCASQTRGDEKLFFGSGTQLSVL.